The clone carrying this T cell receptor beta chain turned up a few times. Then a second PCR, running roughly 7 to 11 cycles, was carried out with a sample-barcoded 5' primer and a J-beta primer mix. Every sample gave at least 2.5 million paired-end reads containing CDR3. One entry per CDR3 protein results from TCRdb running MiXCR on the 5' RACE reads. The sample records 1.5 million or so distinct CDR3 sequences, 40% to 50% being singletons. Each donor had approximately 10 milliliters of peripheral blood drawn. The data belong to a study of blood T cells in healthy people across ages. CDR1 is SGHVS and CDR2 is FQNEAQ in the germline V gene. CDR3 size: 16 residues. V was pared by 5 bases and J by 11 bases, with 15 bases of the junction left unmatched.

This receptor was obtained from a woman aged 18 to 35 in good health. V and J are TRBV7-8 and TRBJ2-5, with 12 bases aligning to TRBD2. Input material: blood. As DNA, the CDR3 is TGTGCCAGCAGCACCACTAGCGGGGGGCCTCACGGGGAGCAGTACTTC. It translates to CASSTTSGGPHGEQYF.